The clone carrying this T cell receptor beta chain was seen more than once but under ten times. The data belong to a study of T-cell reconstitution after alpha-beta-depleted transplantation in children. The CDR3 extends over 14 amino acids. CDR1 and CDR2 from the germline V gene are KGHDR and SFDVKD. Deletions cut 2 bases from V and 1 base from J, with 7 bases between. Using unique molecular identifiers, the investigators prepared the TCRbeta library. TCRdb ran MiXCR on the PCR reads and lists one entry per CDR3 protein. Among approximately 490,000 distinct CDR3 sequences listed, more than 9% were seen once.

V is TRBV24-1 and J is TRBJ2-5; D unclear. The sequence came from a child aged 2 to 10 with inherited bone marrow failure, due to receive a stem cell transplant. The sample in question was PBMCs, obtained before TCRalphabeta/CD19-depleted stem cell transplant. DNA of the CDR3: TGTGCCACCAGTGATTACGGCTCCCAAGAGACCCAGTACTTC. As protein: CATSDYGSQETQYF.